The present T cell receptor (beta chain) was sequenced within a study of T cells expressing NK-cell markers. CDR3 length: 14 residues. CDR1 is KGHDR and CDR2 is SFDVKD in the germline V gene. TCRdb re-called the 5' RACE reads; every CDR3 protein appears as one record, without DNA. The listing records 200,000 to 300,000 distinct CDR3 sequences. This TCR was sampled from a man between 18 and 29 years old in good health. The gene calls are TRBV24-1 and TRBJ2-1; lacking DNA, the TRBD2 call made by TCRdb goes unchecked. The sample was blood T cells: a sorted CD56 or NKG2C T cell subset, CD4+ or CD8+ T cells, or bulk PBMC T cells (not recorded which). The CDR3 protein is CATSDLGGPSGQFF.